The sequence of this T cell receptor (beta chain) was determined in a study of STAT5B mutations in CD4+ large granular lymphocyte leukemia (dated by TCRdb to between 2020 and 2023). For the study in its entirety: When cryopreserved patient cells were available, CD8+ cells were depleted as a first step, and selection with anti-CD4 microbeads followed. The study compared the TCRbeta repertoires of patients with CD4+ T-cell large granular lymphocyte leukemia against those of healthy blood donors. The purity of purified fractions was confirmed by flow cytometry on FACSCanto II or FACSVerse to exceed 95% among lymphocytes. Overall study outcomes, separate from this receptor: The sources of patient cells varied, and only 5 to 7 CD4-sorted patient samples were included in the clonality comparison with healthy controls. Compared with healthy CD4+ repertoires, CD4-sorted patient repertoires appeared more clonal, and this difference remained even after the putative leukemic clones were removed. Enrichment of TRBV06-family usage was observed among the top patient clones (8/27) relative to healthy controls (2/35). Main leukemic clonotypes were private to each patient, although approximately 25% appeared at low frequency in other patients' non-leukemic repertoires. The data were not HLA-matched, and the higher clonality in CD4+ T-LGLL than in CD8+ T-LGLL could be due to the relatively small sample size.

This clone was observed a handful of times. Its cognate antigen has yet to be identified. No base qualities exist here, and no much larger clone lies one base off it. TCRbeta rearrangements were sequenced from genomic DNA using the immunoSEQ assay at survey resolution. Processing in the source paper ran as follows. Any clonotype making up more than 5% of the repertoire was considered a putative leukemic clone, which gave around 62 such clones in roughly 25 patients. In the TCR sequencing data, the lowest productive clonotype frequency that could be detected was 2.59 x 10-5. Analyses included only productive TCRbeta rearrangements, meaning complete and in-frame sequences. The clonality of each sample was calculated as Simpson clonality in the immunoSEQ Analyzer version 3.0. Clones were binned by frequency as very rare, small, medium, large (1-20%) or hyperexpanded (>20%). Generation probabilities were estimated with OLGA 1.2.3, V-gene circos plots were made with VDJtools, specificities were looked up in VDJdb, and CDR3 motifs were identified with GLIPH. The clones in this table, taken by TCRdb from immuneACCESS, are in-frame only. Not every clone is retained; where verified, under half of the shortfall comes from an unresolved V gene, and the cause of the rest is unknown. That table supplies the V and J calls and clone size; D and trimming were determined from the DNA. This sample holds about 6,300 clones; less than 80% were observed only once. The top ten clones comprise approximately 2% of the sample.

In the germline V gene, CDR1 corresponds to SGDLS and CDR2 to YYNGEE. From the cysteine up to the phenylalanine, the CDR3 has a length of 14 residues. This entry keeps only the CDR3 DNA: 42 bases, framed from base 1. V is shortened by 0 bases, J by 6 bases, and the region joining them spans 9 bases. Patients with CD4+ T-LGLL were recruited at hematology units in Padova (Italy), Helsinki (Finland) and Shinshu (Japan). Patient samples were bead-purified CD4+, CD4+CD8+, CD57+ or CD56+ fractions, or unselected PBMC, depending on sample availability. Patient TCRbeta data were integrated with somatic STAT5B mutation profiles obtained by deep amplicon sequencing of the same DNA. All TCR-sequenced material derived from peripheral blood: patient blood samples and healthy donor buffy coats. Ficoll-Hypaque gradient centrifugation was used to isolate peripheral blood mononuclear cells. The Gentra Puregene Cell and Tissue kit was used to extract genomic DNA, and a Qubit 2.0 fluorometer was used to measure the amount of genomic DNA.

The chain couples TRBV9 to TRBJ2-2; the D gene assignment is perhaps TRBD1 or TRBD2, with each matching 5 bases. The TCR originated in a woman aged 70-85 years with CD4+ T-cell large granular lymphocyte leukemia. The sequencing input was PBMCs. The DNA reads TGTGCCAGCAGCGTAGTGGGGGTTTCCGGGGAGCTGTTTTTT. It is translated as CASSVVGVSGELFF. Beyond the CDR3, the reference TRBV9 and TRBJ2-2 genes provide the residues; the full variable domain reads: DSGVTQTPKHLITATGQRVTLRCSPRSGDLSVYWYQQSLDQGLQFLIQYYNGEERAKGNILERFSAQQFPDLHSELNLSSLELGDSALYFCASSVVGVSGELFFGEGSRLTVL.